The source of this TCR beta chain is a study of T-cell memory formation after mild COVID-19. The J segment lost 0 bases and the V segment lost 7 bases, leaving 22 bases of the junction unmatched. The CDR3 consists of 21 residues. This clonotype has just a few counts. TCRalpha and TCRbeta libraries used 5'RACE with constant-segment primers and UMIs. TCRdb processed the 5' RACE reads anew with MiXCR; each CDR3 protein has one entry. This sample has approximately 400,000 distinct CDR3 sequences, with roughly 18% found just once. The sequence came from a man between 18 and 35 years old who had mild COVID-19 (a few samples of this study predate the infection). Cell type and time point are not known. Material: PBMCs or a T cell subset sorted from them (not recorded which). The V gene is TRBV12-3 or TRBV12-4, the J gene TRBJ1-4, with 8 bases aligning to TRBD1. The CDR3 region has the DNA TGTGCCAGCACCAGACTCGATCCTTGGGGACAGGACGCTGCAACTAATGAAAAACTGTTTTTT. It encodes CASTRLDPWGQDAATNEKLFF.